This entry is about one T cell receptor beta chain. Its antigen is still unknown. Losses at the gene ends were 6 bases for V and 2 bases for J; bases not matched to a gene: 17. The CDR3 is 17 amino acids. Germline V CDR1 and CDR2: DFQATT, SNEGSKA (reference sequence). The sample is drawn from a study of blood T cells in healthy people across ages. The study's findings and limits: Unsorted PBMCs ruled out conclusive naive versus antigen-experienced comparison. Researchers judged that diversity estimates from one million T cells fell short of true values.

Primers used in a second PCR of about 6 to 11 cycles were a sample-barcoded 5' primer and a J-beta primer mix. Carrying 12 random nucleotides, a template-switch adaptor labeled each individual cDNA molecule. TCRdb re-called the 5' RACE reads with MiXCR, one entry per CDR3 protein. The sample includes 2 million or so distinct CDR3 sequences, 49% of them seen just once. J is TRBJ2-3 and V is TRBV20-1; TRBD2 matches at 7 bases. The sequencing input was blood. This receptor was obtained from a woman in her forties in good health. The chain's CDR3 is CSARLSEASGVTDTQYF. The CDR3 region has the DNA TGCAGTGCCCGACTGTCGGAGGCTAGCGGTGTCACAGATACGCAGTATTTT.